The present entry profiles one TCR beta chain with its context. Original processing methods: Researchers report that nucleated cell counts were estimated from reference gene primer amplification. Clones were sequenced by immunoSEQ multiplex PCR, and TCRdb holds only the in-frame ones, with some missing. V, J and clone size are taken as reported in that table, and D and trimming were inferred from the DNA itself. The top ten hold 3.5% to 5.5% of the sample, which has 110,000 to 150,000 clones, just under 90% seen once. Trimming pared 7 bases from V and 3 bases from J, leaving 12 bases between. The germline V gene has CDR1 LGHDT and CDR2 YNNKEL (reference sequence). The CDR3 loop spans 13 amino acids. This sample is drawn from a study of blood T cell repertoires in COVID-19. At the level of the study: There were acute and convalescent COVID-19 samples, and they came from the United States, Italy and Spain. Nucleic acid was either cDNA or gDNA, and it came from T cells, B-cell-depleted T cells, or PBMCs.

This chain uses TRBV3-1 (or the pseudogene TRBV3-2) with TRBJ1-1; D might be TRBD1 (5 bases). The sequenced sample was peripheral blood. The TCR comes from a woman aged 40 to 50 with acute or convalescent COVID-19. The CDR3 nucleotides are TGTGCCAGCACCTGGGGAGGGGACACTGAAGCTTTCTTT. This codes for CASTWGGDTEAFF.